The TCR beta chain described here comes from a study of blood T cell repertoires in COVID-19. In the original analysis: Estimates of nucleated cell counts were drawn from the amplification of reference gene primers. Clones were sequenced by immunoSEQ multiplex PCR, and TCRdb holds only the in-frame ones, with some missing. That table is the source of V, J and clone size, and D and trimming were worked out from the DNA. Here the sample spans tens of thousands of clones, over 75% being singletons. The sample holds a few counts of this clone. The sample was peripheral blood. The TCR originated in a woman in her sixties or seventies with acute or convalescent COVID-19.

CDR3 residues: CASSRQASVGEQYF. The CDR3 DNA is TGTGCCAGCAGTAGACAGGCCTCCGTTGGCGAGCAGTACTTC. This chain links TRBV2 with TRBJ2-7; the D gene is possibly TRBD1 (6 bases). The CDR3 length is 14 residues. The germline V gene encodes CDR1 SNHLY and CDR2 FYNNEI. V shed 5 bases and J shed 6 bases, with 17 bases lying between them.